This TCR beta chain was documented in a study of blood T cell repertoires in COVID-19 (dated by TCRdb to between 2020 and 2021). At the level of the whole study: The collaborator samples originated in the United States, Italy and Spain and spanned the acute and convalescent phases of COVID-19. The prospective study material was composed of cDNA or gDNA derived from T cells, B-cell-depleted T cells, or PBMCs. Subjects who had been exposed to COVID-19, were actively infected with it, or had recovered from it provided the deeply sampled blood TCRbeta repertoires that made up the dataset. The repertoires were released in a freely available public database meant as a resource for research on the immune response to SARS-CoV-2. The samples were drawn from the first 160 participants of the ongoing ImmuneRACE study and from 950 to 1,500 subjects provided by 6 global collaborators. A de-identified subject ID, COVID-19 status, age in years and sex were almost always included in the sample metadata. Where HLA class I and class II types were available, the types were taken from metadata supplied by the sample provider, not from assay-based typing. Study-wide findings and limitations: How much clinical and demographic metadata was included differed by source and by participant, and the metadata was provided uncurated.

CDR1 and CDR2, per the germline V gene (reference sequence), are LGHDT and YNNKEL. V is reduced by 1 base and J by 5 bases, leaving a spacing of 9 bases between them. Its CDR3 holds 14 amino acids, cysteine through phenylalanine. Only the CDR3 region is kept as DNA, spanning 42 bases read in frame from base 1. In the prospective study, participants were about 18 to 100 years old, resided in 24 geographic areas of the United States, and were enrolled through a virtual design. To assign participants to cohorts, the prospective study relied on clinical history that participants themselves reported in a screening survey and a study questionnaire. Recovered participants in ImmuneRACE Cohort 3 were defined by two consecutive negative NP/OP PCR tests, clearance by a healthcare professional, or resolution of symptoms. In the prospective study, whole blood, serum and a nasopharyngeal or oropharyngeal swab were collected from each participant by mobile phlebotomists. Participants in the prospective study had the option to provide additional blood draws and questionnaires over a 2-month period. Prospective study blood samples were shipped either frozen or at room temperature before DNA extraction.

TCRbeta CDR3 regions were amplified from genomic DNA using the immunoSEQ Assay, a bias-controlled multiplex PCR. Processing in the source paper ran as follows. The number of nucleated cells in each sample was estimated from the amplification of reference gene primers within the assay. To quantify the absolute abundance of each unique TCRbeta CDR3 rearrangement, sequence reads were collapsed and filtered. For each sample, productive Simpson clonality was calculated by taking the square root of Simpson's diversity index across productive rearrangements. The source is immuneACCESS, and TCRdb retained only in-frame sequences with V and J called. Part of the clones is not carried over; for the studies checked, unresolved V genes explain less than half of this, and the remainder is unexplained. V, J and clone size are taken as reported in that table, and D and trimming were inferred from the DNA itself. This sample lists around 200,000 clones; 85% were detected once. The ten largest account for around 20% of the sample.

Comment on this clone: It has no known antigen specificity. Base qualities were left out, and no much larger clone turns up one base away.

Recombination joined TRBV3-1 (or the pseudogene TRBV3-2) with TRBJ1-3, with the D gene uncertain. This sequence was found in a man aged 40-50 years who had recovered from COVID-19. Sequencing used PBMCs or T cells enriched from blood (not recorded which). The nucleotide sequence reads as follows: TGTGCCAGCAGCCAAGGGCGAGGAAGAAACACCATATATTTT. This yields the protein CASSQGRGRNTIYF.